This TCR beta chain was obtained from a study of OX40 agonist ivuxolimab in advanced cancers. As for the study in general: An anti-OX40 (CD134) antibody with agonistic activity, ivuxolimab, was administered to patients. Broader study findings: On average, CD8+ T cells showed a greater number of expanded clones than CD4+.

The method was immunoSEQ multiplex PCR; TCRdb's version includes in-frame clones alone and lacks a portion of them. The sample comprises approximately 11,000 clones, over 65% of which are singletons, and roughly 15% rests with the top ten. There are 12 residues in the CDR3. Germline V CDR1 and CDR2: MNHEY, SMNVEV (reference sequence). V dropped 5 bases and J dropped 7; count of bases not matched to a gene: 3. Autoimmune disease history or systemic immunosuppression disqualified patients. Comments on this clone: The antigen is undetermined.

The rearrangement uses TRBV27 and TRBJ2-7; TRBD2 aligns across 9 bases. The TCR originated in an adult with an advanced solid tumor such as melanoma, head and neck, liver or kidney cancer. Sequencing was performed on CD4+ or CD8+ T cells sorted from blood, taken in a trial of the OX40 agonist ivuxolimab. This CDR3 reads CASSPGLAEQYF. Here the CDR3 DNA reads TGTGCCAGCAGTCCGGGACTAGCTGAGCAGTACTTC.